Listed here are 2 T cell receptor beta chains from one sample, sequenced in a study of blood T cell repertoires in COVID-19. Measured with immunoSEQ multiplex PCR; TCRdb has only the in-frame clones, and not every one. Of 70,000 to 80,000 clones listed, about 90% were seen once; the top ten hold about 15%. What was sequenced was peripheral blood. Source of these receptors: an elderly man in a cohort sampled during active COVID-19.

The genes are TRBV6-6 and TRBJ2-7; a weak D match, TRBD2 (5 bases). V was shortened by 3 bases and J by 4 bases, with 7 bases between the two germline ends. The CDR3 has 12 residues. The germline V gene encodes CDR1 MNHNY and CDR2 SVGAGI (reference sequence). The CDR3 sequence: CASSYTGYEQYV. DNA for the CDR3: TGTGCCAGCAGTTATACGGGGTACGAGCAGTACGTC.

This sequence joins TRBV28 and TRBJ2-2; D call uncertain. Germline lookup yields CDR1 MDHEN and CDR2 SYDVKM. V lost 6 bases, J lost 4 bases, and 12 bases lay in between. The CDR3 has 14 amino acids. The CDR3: CASSSPPLTGELFF. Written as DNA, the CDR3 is TGTGCCAGCAGCTCTCCCCCCCTCACCGGGGAGCTGTTTTTT.